This T cell receptor (beta chain) was documented in a study of CD8 T cells in Susac syndrome. A quantity of roughly 0.5 to 1 ug RNA underwent reverse transcription using random hexamers. TCRdb reprocessed the immunoSEQ multiplex PCR reads with MiXCR, giving one entry per CDR3 protein. The table lists some 200,000 distinct CDR3 sequences, 95% of them singletons. This CDR3 has 13 amino acids. CDR1 and CDR2 from the germline V gene are SGHTA and FQGNSA. Trimming cost V 9 bases and J 3 bases, with 15 bases left between them. What was sequenced was CD8+ T cells from PBMCs. This TCR was recovered from a human donor with Susac syndrome. The chain has TRBV7-2 and TRBJ2-7, with D maybe TRBD2 (5 bases). The CDR3 loop is CASGRSRDYEQYF. The CDR3 DNA sequence: TGTGCCAGTGGCAGATCGAGGGACTACGAGCAGTACTTC.